This paragraph covers one T cell receptor beta chain sequence. No cognate antigen has been identified for it. No base-level quality is on record; no much larger clone is a single base apart. The library relied on 5' RACE. The run used a NextSeq 500. To allow correction of PCR and sequencing errors, the TCR library protocol tagged every TCR cDNA molecule with a unique molecular identifier. In the authors' own workflow: TCR identification, UMI-based error correction and CDR3 extraction were performed with Decombinator tools. Expanded TCRs were defined as those above a frequency of 2 per 1,000, corresponding to the top 1% of the tumor frequency distribution. Renyi diversity was calculated using the R vegan package after each repertoire was subsampled 100 times to 5,000 TCRs. CDR3 similarity networks were constructed using string-kernel similarity of amino acid triplets, with links drawn between CDR3s whose pairwise similarity was above 0.82. TCRdb reprocessed the public reads (quality trimming at Q25 with fastp, clone calling with MiXCR) and kept in-frame beta chains. Rows with one shared CDR3 protein collapse into an entry with the most common genes and DNA. TCRdb, not the authors, supplied the V and J calls. The sample table records under 30,000 distinct CDR3 sequences; 5% to 6.5% of these occur just once. The ten largest clones represent 20% to 25% of the sample.

The data were obtained in a study of spatial heterogeneity in lung cancer (dated by TCRdb to between 2017 and 2020). About the study as a whole: Donors were some 78 patients with early-stage, untreated non-small cell lung cancer from the lung TRACERx cohort. Follow-up PBMC samples were sequenced whenever the samples were available, and the median time to follow-up was around 2 years after resection. Beta-chain transcripts were consistently detected in greater numbers than alpha-chain transcripts, which likely reflects a higher abundance of beta-chain transcripts. In the raw uncorrected reads, each unique combination of TCR and UMI appeared on average more than ten times. The study quantitatively compared TCR alpha and beta repertoires across multiple tumor regions, matched nontumor lung and blood in non-small cell lung cancer. The study linked features of the TCR repertoire to counts of nonsynonymous mutations, which were determined by whole-exome sequencing of tumor tissue. At surgery, hundreds of tumor regions, around 64 matched nontumor lung samples and some 54 PBMC samples were TCR-sequenced for both alpha and beta chains. Results and caveats for the whole study, not just this receptor: Comparisons of baseline and follow-up blood repertoires included only about 15 patients. Ubiquitous expanded tumor TCRs were detected in blood more often at tumor resection than at routine follow-up. Confirming at a functional level the hypothesis that regional TCRs recognize regional mutations was considered to require additional single-cell paired TCR alpha and beta sequencing.

Including cysteine and phenylalanine, the CDR3 has 12 amino acids. CDR3 DNA is the only sequence kept; it has 36 bases, read in frame from the first base. Taken from the germline V gene (reference sequence), the CDR1 and CDR2 loops are SGHNT and YYREEE. V is shortened by 4 bases, J by 9 bases, and the region joining them spans 11 bases. The sample's time point, from its label and the paper: blood at routine non-recurrence follow-up after resection. TCR sequencing used whole RNA extracted from tumor and nontumor lung tissue, or from cryopreserved PBMC samples, without cell sorting. Patients were selected for TCR sequencing only if sufficient RNA was available from at least two tumor regions.

This TCR came from a male donor with early-stage non-small cell lung cancer. The material sequenced was PBMCs, taken at follow-up. The chain uses TRBV5-4 and TRBJ2-1, with no reliable assignment of the D segment. The CDR3 region: CASSLWTGEQFF. The bases are TGTGCCAGCAGCCTTTGGACGGGTGAGCAGTTCTTC.